One T cell receptor beta chain is described in this entry. As yet, its antigen is unknown. Baseline, cycle 4 day 1, and cycle 7 day 1 were the blood sampling points. Germline CDR1 reads LNHDA; CDR2 reads SQIVND (reference sequence). Trimming took 5 bases from V and 2 from J, leaving 16 bases between them. This CDR3 has 15 residues. The data were taken from a study of OX40 agonist ivuxolimab in advanced cancers. Background on the study: Head and neck, renal cell, melanoma or hepatocellular carcinoma were the cancers that dose-escalation patients had. Mean age 60 years, range roughly 23 to 79; approximately 83% male.

Sequencing was performed with immunoSEQ multiplex PCR; in TCRdb, only in-frame clones are kept and a portion is missing. The profile shows roughly 48,000 clones, around 88% of them singletons. Findings and caveats of the study: Antigen specificity was not determined for the expanded peripheral T cells.

Sequenced here: CD4+ or CD8+ T cells sorted from blood, sampled in a trial of the OX40 agonist ivuxolimab. This TCR was recovered from an adult with an advanced solid tumor such as melanoma, head and neck, liver or kidney cancer. The gene calls are TRBV19 and TRBJ2-7, with D tentatively TRBD1 (5 bases). CDR3 DNA sequence: TGTGCCAGTAGTCCGGCCCTTCAGGGTCCCTACGAGCAGTACTTC. This sequence encodes CASSPALQGPYEQYF.